A single sample gave rise to the 28 T cell receptor beta chains below, sequenced in a study of OX40 agonist ivuxolimab in advanced cancers. The library was generated by the immunoSEQ multiplex PCR assay. TCRdb holds this immuneACCESS table with in-frame rearrangements only. Some clones are missing; in checked studies, unresolved V genes explain under half, and the rest has no known cause. Here the sample has tens of thousands of clones; approximately 79% occur a single time. The top ten clones comprise under 4.5% of the sample. The source was CD4+ or CD8+ T cells sorted from blood, collected in a trial of the OX40 agonist ivuxolimab. The receptor source for this set is an adult with an advanced solid tumor such as melanoma, head and neck, liver or kidney cancer.

The rearrangement links TRBV7-3 to TRBJ2-5, with no clear D. CDR3 length equals 14 residues. The V and J ends lost 2 bases and 2 bases respectively, with 9 bases between them. Germline V CDR1 and CDR2: SGHTA, FQGTGA. CDR3 protein: CASSLPTVQETQYF. CDR3 nucleotides: TGTGCCAGCAGCTTACCCACAGTTCAAGAGACCCAGTACTTC.

This clone came up a few times. V is TRBV9 and J is TRBJ1-2, with a weak D call TRBD1 (5 bases). Germline V lookup: CDR1 SGDLS, CDR2 YYNGEE. The germline V and J ends were trimmed by 0 bases and 4 bases, with 16 bases remaining between them. The CDR3 contains 16 residues. The CDR3 region has the DNA TGTGCCAGCAGCGTAGGGATCAATCAGGGAAGCTATGGCTACACCTTC. The encoded protein is CASSVGINQGSYGYTF.

The V gene is TRBV30, the J gene TRBJ1-2, with a tentative D call TRBD1 (6 bases). This CDR3 spans 16 amino acids. Germline V gene data show CDR1 as GTSNPN and CDR2 as SVGIG (reference sequence). V gave up 3 bases and J gave up 8 bases, with 25 bases separating them. CDR3 amino acids: CAWRPKPGGLGGGYTF. For the CDR3, the DNA is TGTGCCTGGAGACCCAAGCCCGGGGGGTTAGGGGGGGGCTACACCTTC.

As for this clone: Additional DNA sequences in this sample encode the identical CDR3. CDR3 DNA: TGTGCCAGCAGACAGCAGCAACAGGGGCTTAACACTGAAGCTTTCTTT. Its protein is CASRQQQQGLNTEAFF. The chain recombines TRBV6-6 with TRBJ1-1; TRBD1 matches at 7 bases. The CDR3 extends over 16 amino acids. The V gene end was trimmed by 6 bases and the J gene end by 2 bases; junction bases not matched to a gene: 12. The V gene's germline CDR1 is MNHNY and CDR2 SVGAGI (reference sequence).

This sequence joins TRBV5-1 and TRBJ2-5, with a possible D match to TRBD1 (6 bases). There are 15 residues in the CDR3. Trimming removed 0 bases at V and 6 bases at J, with 15 bases between. Germline values: CDR1 SGHRS, CDR2 YFSETQ. This chain's CDR3 is CASSLVAGDGQTQYF. The CDR3 DNA sequence: TGCGCCAGCAGCTTGGTGGCAGGGGATGGGCAGACCCAGTACTTC.

V gene TRBV19 combines with J gene TRBJ1-4; possibly TRBD1 for D (5 bases). Trimming took 8 bases from V and 2 from J, leaving 21 bases between them. Germline V lookup: CDR1 LNHDA, CDR2 SQIVND (reference sequence). This CDR3 contains 17 residues. The CDR3 protein is CASRDSTDPVTNEKLFF. As DNA, the CDR3 is TGTGCCAGTCGGGACTCGACAGACCCAGTTACTAATGAAAAACTGTTTTTT.

The chain is built from TRBV6-6 and TRBJ1-1; D is unclear. The CDR3 is made up of 12 amino acids. Trimming took off 6 bases at V and 9 bases at J, with 14 bases between the two ends. In germline, CDR1 is MNHNY, CDR2 SVGAGI (reference sequence). The CDR3 reads CASSLNGRQAFF. In nucleotides, the CDR3 is TGTGCCAGCAGCCTCAACGGGAGGCAAGCTTTCTTT.

The V gene is TRBV28, the J gene TRBJ1-4; no reliable D call. Per germline, CDR1 MDHEN and CDR2 SYDVKM. This CDR3 contains 14 residues. With 3 bases removed from V and 8 bases from J, the gap between germline ends came to 13 bases. The CDR3 region is CASSLPADLEKLFF. CDR3 nucleotides: TGTGCCAGCAGTTTGCCGGCTGACCTGGAAAAACTGTTTTTT.

The chain recombines TRBV5-1 with TRBJ2-2, with TRBD1 as a possible D gene (6 bases). The CDR3 is made up of 14 amino acids. Germline V gives CDR1 SGHRS, CDR2 YFSETQ. Trimming cost V 0 bases and J 4 bases, with 7 bases left between them. CDR3: CASSLGDITGELFF. The CDR3 DNA reads TGCGCCAGCAGCTTGGGGGACATCACCGGGGAGCTGTTTTTT.

This chain links TRBV25-1 with TRBJ1-2; D may be TRBD1 (5 bases). Trimming pared 4 bases from V and 4 bases from J, leaving 13 bases between. This CDR3 spans 14 amino acids. Looked up from germline, CDR1 is MGHDK and CDR2 is SYGVNS. The CDR3 DNA reads as TGTGCCAGCAGTGGGGGGGTACAGAGCTATGGCTACACCTTC. Translated, it gives CASSGGVQSYGYTF.

In this sample, this clone turned up once. The chain uses TRBV7-2 and TRBJ1-3; tentatively, D is TRBD1 (5 bases). This CDR3 comprises 17 residues. Germline assignment: CDR1 SGHTA and CDR2 FQGNSA. Trimming pared 2 bases from V and 0 bases from J, leaving 14 bases between. Here the CDR3 DNA reads TGTGCCAGCAGCTTAACATGGGACGGGAGCTCTGGAAACACCATATATTTT. It yields the protein CASSLTWDGSSGNTIYF.

V and J are TRBV29-1 and TRBJ2-1; TRBD1 is a possible D gene (6 bases). Germline CDR1 reads SQVTM; CDR2 reads ANQGSEA. CDR3 length equals 13 residues. The germline V and J ends were trimmed by 6 bases and 12 bases, with 21 bases remaining between them. The DNA for the CDR3 is TGCAGCGTGTCCGGGACATCCGATTCGGGGCAGTTCTTC. Its protein is CSVSGTSDSGQFF.

This clone was picked up a small number of times. The V and J genes are TRBV7-9 and TRBJ2-7, with D uncertain. Trimming stripped 5 bases from V and 3 bases from J, with 8 bases between. Germline-derived CDR1 and CDR2 are SEHNR and FQNEAQ (reference sequence). This CDR3 spans 12 amino acids. In DNA form, the CDR3 reads TGTGCCAGCAGCCCCGACCACTACGAGCAGTACTTC. This encodes CASSPDHYEQYF. Filled out from reference TRBV7-9 and TRBJ2-7, the complete variable domain reads DTGVSQNPRHKITKRGQNVTFRCDPISEHNRLYWYRQTLGQGPEFLTYFQNEAQLEKSRLLSDRFSAERPKGSFSTLEIQRTEQGDSAMYLCASSPDHYEQYFGPGTRLTVT.

J is TRBJ1-1 and V is TRBV5-8, with 12 bases matching TRBD1. CDR3 length: 16 amino acids. CDR1 and CDR2 from the germline V gene are SGHTS and YDEGEE. With V trimmed by 5 bases and J by 1 base, 6 bases remained unmatched. This CDR3 is CASRPGTGGGNTEAFF. In DNA form, the CDR3 reads TGTGCCAGCAGACCCGGGACAGGGGGCGGGAACACTGAAGCTTTCTTT. The full variable domain, its missing parts supplied by reference TRBV5-8 and TRBJ1-1, is EAGVTQSPTHLIKTRGQQATLRCSPISGHTSVYWYQQALGLGLQFLLWYDEGEERNRGNFPPRFSGRQFPNYSSELNVNALELEDSALYLCASRPGTGGGNTEAFFGQGTRLTVV.

The rearrangement uses TRBV30 and TRBJ2-6; TRBD1 might be the D (5 bases). Germline assignment: CDR1 GTSNPN and CDR2 SVGIG (reference sequence). The CDR3 runs 18 residues. The germline V and J ends were trimmed by 2 bases and 0 bases, with 17 bases remaining between them. The CDR3 sequence: CAWSRGSLALSGANVLTF. CDR3 sequence (DNA): TGTGCCTGGAGTAGGGGTAGCTTAGCCCTCTCTGGGGCCAACGTCCTGACTTTC.

The J gene is TRBJ2-2, the V gene TRBV6-5, with a tentative D call TRBD2 (6 bases). The CDR3 consists of 14 residues. Germline V gene data show CDR1 as MNHEY and CDR2 as SVGAGI. Trimming stripped 0 bases from V and 4 bases from J, with 6 bases between. The CDR3 DNA follows: TGTGCCAGCAGTTACTCGGAGGGCACCGGGGAGCTGTTTTTT. Translating it yields CASSYSEGTGELFF.

The rearrangement links TRBV5-4 to TRBJ2-7; 10 bases agree with TRBD1. This CDR3 comprises 15 residues. The germline gives CDR1 SGHNT, CDR2 YYREEE (reference sequence). The trim removed 4 bases at V and 4 bases at J, leaving 8 bases unmatched. CDR3 coding DNA: TGTGCCAGCAGCCACCCGGGACAGGGGTGGTACGAGCAGTACTTC. Translation: CASSHPGQGWYEQYF.

The chain uses TRBV5-4 and TRBJ2-5; tentatively, D is TRBD2 (6 bases). Trimming took off 2 bases at V and 1 base at J, with 9 bases between the two ends. Germline V gives CDR1 SGHNT, CDR2 YYREEE (reference sequence). The CDR3 is 14 residues long. The CDR3 sequence: CASSFAGTQETQYF. In DNA form, the CDR3 reads TGTGCCAGCAGCTTCGCGGGGACCCAAGAGACCCAGTACTTC. Full variable domain (outside the CDR3, taken from reference TRBV5-4 and TRBJ2-5): ETGVTQSPTHLIKTRGQQVTLRCSSQSGHNTVSWYQQALGQGPQFIFQYYREEENGRGNFPPRFSGLQFPNYSSELNVNALELDDSALYLCASSFAGTQETQYFGPGTRLLVL.

The genes are TRBV5-1 and TRBJ2-3; D call uncertain. Trimming left V 7 bases short and J 1 base short, with 16 bases between. CDR1 is SGHRS and CDR2 is YFSETQ in the germline V gene. The CDR3 has 15 residues. The CDR3 is CASAAQIGRTDTQYF. In DNA, the CDR3 is TGCGCCAGCGCAGCCCAAATCGGGCGCACAGATACGCAGTATTTT. Drawing the rest from reference TRBV5-1 and TRBJ2-3, the complete variable domain is KAGVTQTPRYLIKTRGQQVTLSCSPISGHRSVSWYQQTPGQGLQFLFEYFSETQRNKGNFPGRFSGRQFSNSRSEMNVSTLELGDSALYLCASAAQIGRTDTQYFGPGTRLTVL.

V gene TRBV11-2 combines with J gene TRBJ2-2, with D uncertain. Germline CDR1 SGHAT, CDR2 FQNNGV. V was pared by 5 bases and J by 5 bases, with 9 bases between. CDR3 size: 13 residues. CDR3 DNA sequence: TGTGCCAGCAGCCATGCGCGAACCGGGGAGCTGTTTTTT. As protein: CASSHARTGELFF.

V usage is TRBV7-6 and J usage is TRBJ1-2, with a possible D match to TRBD1 (6 bases). The CDR3 covers 12 residues. Germline V gene lookup returns CDR1 SGHVS and CDR2 FNYEAQ. The germline V and J ends were trimmed by 5 bases and 3 bases, with 7 bases remaining between them. CDR3 nucleotide sequence: TGTGCCAGCAGCAACAGGGACTATGGCTACACCTTC. Translating it yields CASSNRDYGYTF.

The rearrangement links TRBV10-2 to TRBJ2-3; 8 positions match TRBD2. Germline assignment: CDR1 WSHSY and CDR2 SAAADI. The length of the CDR3 is 13 residues. Trimming took 6 bases from V and 5 from J; bases not matched to a gene: 4. The CDR3 bases are TGCGCCAGCAGGGCGGGAGGTATAGATACGCAGTATTTT. Its protein product is CASRAGGIDTQYF.

The chain joins TRBV11-2 to TRBJ1-1; 12 bases line up with TRBD1. The germline CDR1 and CDR2 sequences are SGHAT and FQNNGV. The V segment lost 6 bases and the J segment 4 bases; nucleotides outside the gene matches: 9. The CDR3 consists of 16 residues. DNA of the CDR3: TGTGCCAGCAGACCCCGGGACAGGGGGCGAAGCACTGAAGCTTTCTTT. Its translation is CASRPRDRGRSTEAFF. Full variable domain (rest looked up from reference TRBV11-2 and TRBJ1-1): EAGVAQSPRYKIIEKRQSVAFWCNPISGHATLYWYQQILGQGPKLLIQFQNNGVVDDSQLPKDRFSAERLKGVDSTLKIQPAKLEDSAVYLCASRPRDRGRSTEAFFGQGTRLTVV.

This clone was seen only once. The gene calls are TRBV5-6 and TRBJ1-6, with TRBD1 identical over 7 bases. The CDR3 contains 15 residues. Germline CDR1 and CDR2: SGHDT and YYEEEE. Germline trimming cut 6 bases from V and 9 bases from J; bases unmatched to any gene: 12. The CDR3 sequence is CASNTQQGLRSPLHF. CDR3 sequence (DNA): TGTGCCAGCAACACCCAACAGGGGCTCCGTTCACCCCTCCACTTT.

The J gene is TRBJ2-1, the V gene TRBV12-5, with 9 bases fitting TRBD1. CDR1 and CDR2 from the germline V gene are LGHNT and FRNRAP. The CDR3 is made up of 18 amino acids. With V trimmed by 4 bases and J by 4 bases, 14 bases remained unmatched. The CDR3 sequence: CASGSPNIRTGVYNEQFF. In nucleotides, the CDR3 is TGTGCTAGTGGTTCACCTAACATCCGGACAGGGGTGTACAATGAGCAGTTCTTC.

This sequence joins TRBV6-7 and TRBJ1-2; no clear D gene. TRBV6-7 is treated as an ORF (open reading frame) with a function not yet certain. The CDR3 runs 14 residues. Trimming pared 2 bases from V and 0 bases from J, leaving 7 bases between. This CDR3 reads CASSYVPSNYGYTF. CDR3 DNA: TGTGCCAGCAGTTACGTCCCCTCTAACTATGGCTACACCTTC.

This chain uses TRBV29-1 with TRBJ1-1; 8 nucleotides agree with TRBD1. The CDR3 loop spans 14 amino acids. Unmatched junction bases numbered 4, after V lost 4 bases and J lost 0 bases. From germline, CDR1 is SQVTM and CDR2 ANQGSEA. CDR3 protein: CSVGAGGLNTEAFF. The CDR3 DNA follows: TGCAGCGTTGGAGCAGGGGGCCTGAACACTGAAGCTTTCTTT.

The chain combines TRBV7-9 with TRBJ2-7; no firm D call. CDR1 SEHNR and CDR2 FQNEAQ come from the germline V gene (reference sequence). This CDR3 has 12 residues. The germline V and J ends were trimmed by 0 bases and 4 bases, with 4 bases remaining between them. The CDR3 sequence: CASSLALYEQYF. CDR3 DNA sequence: TGTGCCAGCAGCTTAGCCCTGTACGAGCAGTACTTC. Full variable domain (rest looked up from reference TRBV7-9 and TRBJ2-7): DTGVSQNPRHKITKRGQNVTFRCDPISEHNRLYWYRQTLGQGPEFLTYFQNEAQLEKSRLLSDRFSAERPKGSFSTLEIQRTEQGDSAMYLCASSLALYEQYFGPGTRLTVT.